The rows below give T cell receptor beta chains drawn from one sample of a study of cytomegalovirus exposure and HLA in healthy donors. Here immunoSEQ multiplex PCR was the method, and the copy in TCRdb shows in-frame clones only, minus some. The sample records a few hundred thousand clones, approximately 91% being singletons. Sequenced: PBMCs. Receptor source: a girl aged 2 to 9 in good health and CMV-seronegative. Both conserved end residues are part of each CDR3. D genes are given only for firm matches.

>TRBD1|TRBJ2-7|TRBV19
CASSTPGQDYEQYF
TGTGCCAGTAGCACGCCAGGACAGGACTACGAGCAGTACTTC
>-|TRBJ2-7|TRBV19
CASSIGDGSEQYF
TGTGCCAGTAGTATAGGAGACGGGAGCGAGCAGTACTTC
>TRBD1|TRBJ1-6|TRBV9
CASSAGQGTNSPLHF
TGTGCCAGCAGCGCGGGACAGGGAACTAATTCACCCCTCCACTTT
>-|TRBJ2-1|TRBV6-6
CASTSLRGNEQFF
TGTGCCAGCACAAGTCTCCGGGGGAATGAGCAGTTCTTC
>TRBD1|TRBJ2-5|TRBV29-1
CSVERHRGQETQYF
TGCAGCGTTGAAAGGCACAGGGGGCAAGAGACCCAGTACTTC
>TRBD1|TRBJ1-6|TRBV9
CASSVGTGPTSPLHF
TGTGCCAGCAGCGTCGGGACAGGCCCTACGTCACCCCTCCACTTT
>-|TRBJ2-7|TRBV27
CASSHGGVLEGYEQYF
TGTGCCAGCAGCCATGGCGGGGTGCTCGAAGGCTACGAGCAGTACTTC
>TRBD1|TRBJ1-1|TRBV19
CASTTTGLNTEAFF
TGTGCCAGTACCACGACAGGGTTGAACACTGAAGCTTTCTTT
>TRBD1|TRBJ1-1|TRBV10-2
CARGTGSDTEAFF
TGCGCCAGGGGGACAGGATCAGACACTGAAGCTTTCTTT
>-|TRBJ2-3|TRBV7-6
CASSPRSYTDTQYF
TGTGCCAGCAGCCCACGGTCATACACAGATACGCAGTATTTT
>-|TRBJ1-6|TRBV9
CASSDPPGAYNSPLHF
TGTGCCAGCAGCGACCCCCCCGGGGCCTATAATTCACCCCTCCACTTT
>-|TRBJ2-5|TRBV14
CASSQVGLRHIGETQYF
TGTGCCAGCAGCCAAGTCGGCCTCAGGCACATAGGAGAGACCCAGTACTTC
>-|TRBJ2-3|TRBV6-5
CASSYLGRGDTDTQYF
TGTGCCAGCAGTTACCTCGGGCGGGGTGACACAGATACGCAGTATTTT
>-|TRBJ2-2|TRBV5-4
CASSLARPGELFF
TGTGCCAGCAGCTTGGCGCGGCCCGGGGAGCTGTTTTTT
>TRBD1|TRBJ1-1|TRBV9
CASSFRDSNTEAFF
TGTGCCAGCAGCTTCCGGGACAGTAACACTGAAGCTTTCTTT
>TRBD1|TRBJ1-5|TRBV25-1
CASSAAGTENQPQHF
TGTGCCAGCAGTGCTGCCGGGACAGAGAATCAGCCCCAGCATTTT
>TRBD1|TRBJ2-7|TRBV19
CASTPSGTGFYEQYF
TGTGCCAGTACCCCGTCGGGGACAGGGTTTTACGAGCAGTACTTC
>-|TRBJ2-7|TRBV19
CASSGAVGFHSYEQYF
TGTGCCAGTAGTGGAGCGGTGGGGTTTCACTCCTACGAGCAGTACTTC
>TRBD1|TRBJ1-4|TRBV5-1
CASSPTGGDEKLFF
TGCGCCAGCAGCCCGACAGGGGGGGATGAAAAACTGTTTTTT
>-|TRBJ2-2|TRBV6-1
CASTILGLNTGELFF
TGTGCCAGCACTATTCTGGGACTGAACACCGGGGAGCTGTTTTTT
>TRBD2|TRBJ2-5|TRBV7-9
CSSSLGRQREPLETQYF
TGTTCCAGCAGCTTAGGGAGGCAGCGGGAGCCCTTGGAGACCCAGTACTTC